Presented here are 15 T cell receptor beta chains from one specimen sequenced in a study of CD4+ T cells in melanoma. The repertoire was sequenced with immunoSEQ multiplex PCR; TCRdb's copy has only in-frame clones and lacks some. The sample has 140,000 or so clones; around 90% are singletons. These receptors originate from a human donor with melanoma.

The J gene is TRBJ2-5, the V gene TRBV7-8; the match to TRBD2 covers 9 bases. With 5 bases clipped from V and 7 bases from J, the junction kept 14 bases outside the gene matches. Germline V gene sequence: CDR1 SGHVS, CDR2 FQNEAQ. The CDR3 has 16 amino acids. CDR3 loop: CASSTGILAGTGTQYF. The CDR3 nucleotides read TGTGCCAGCAGCACGGGAATCCTAGCGGGGACGGGGACCCAGTACTTC.

A few counts support this clone. The rearrangement links TRBV11-2 to TRBJ2-1; the D is unclear. The ends were cut back, 0 bases at V and 1 base at J, with 7 bases in the middle. The CDR3 extends over 15 amino acids. CDR1 and CDR2 from the germline V gene are SGHAT and FQNNGV. This CDR3 is CASSLESSSYNEQFF. The CDR3 DNA reads as TGTGCCAGCAGCTTAGAGTCCAGTTCCTACAATGAGCAGTTCTTC.

V usage is TRBV5-1 and J usage is TRBJ2-1; TRBD1 might be the D (6 bases). Germline values: CDR1 SGHRS, CDR2 YFSETQ. V was shortened by 3 bases and J by 2 bases, with 9 bases between the two germline ends. This CDR3 has 14 residues. Here the CDR3 reads CASSSRQAYNEQFF. CDR3 coding DNA: TGCGCCAGCAGCTCCCGACAGGCCTACAATGAGCAGTTCTTC.

The chain couples TRBV29-1 to TRBJ1-2; the D gene is possibly TRBD1 (5 bases). The CDR3 is 11 amino acids. Germline V gene lookup returns CDR1 SQVTM and CDR2 ANQGSEA. V dropped 6 bases and J dropped 4 bases, with 9 bases sitting between them. The CDR3 spells CSVRDRYGYTF. The CDR3 nucleotides read TGCAGCGTCAGGGACCGCTATGGCTACACCTTC.

This chain uses TRBV6-5 with TRBJ2-7; 8 bases agree with TRBD1. Germline CDR1 is MNHEY and CDR2 is SVGAGI. The CDR3 spans 15 residues. With V trimmed by 6 bases and J by 2 bases, 9 bases remained unmatched. This CDR3 reads CASRRLDREPYEQYF. CDR3 sequence (DNA): TGTGCCAGCAGGCGCCTGGACAGGGAACCCTACGAGCAGTACTTC.

This chain uses TRBV29-1 with TRBJ2-1; no clear D. V dropped 8 bases and J dropped 0 bases, with 20 bases sitting between them. This CDR3 has 16 amino acids. Germline V gene lookup returns CDR1 SQVTM and CDR2 ANQGSEA. This chain's CDR3 is CSSRRSVRSSYNEQFF. The CDR3 DNA is TGCAGCTCGCGCCGGTCTGTTCGAAGCTCCTACAATGAGCAGTTCTTC.

This sequence joins TRBV10-2 and TRBJ1-1; D unclear. This CDR3 spans 14 amino acids. Germline CDR1 reads WSHSY; CDR2 reads SAAADI. Trimming pared 3 bases from V and 0 bases from J, leaving 8 bases between. CDR3 in DNA: TGCGCCAGCAGTGACGCCGCTTTGAACACTGAAGCTTTCTTT. Translating it yields CASSDAALNTEAFF.

The rearrangement joins TRBV6-6 to TRBJ1-1; D is undetermined. The CDR3 runs to 15 residues. Germline CDR1 and CDR2: MNHNY and SVGAGI (reference sequence). With 2 bases removed from V and 2 bases from J, the gap between germline ends came to 12 bases. CDR3 sequence reads: CASSYPELGNTEAFF. CDR3 coding DNA: TGTGCCAGCAGTTACCCAGAACTAGGAAACACTGAAGCTTTCTTT.

The chain has TRBV29-1 and TRBJ2-2; a possible D gene is TRBD1 (6 bases). V lost 7 bases to trimming and J lost 1 base, with 10 bases between them. From germline, CDR1 is SQVTM and CDR2 ANQGSEA. The CDR3 contains 13 residues. Here the CDR3 DNA reads TGCAGCGCGGACAGAAGGAACACCGGGGAGCTGTTTTTT. This gives the protein CSADRRNTGELFF.

The rearrangement uses TRBV5-1 and TRBJ2-1; 8 positions agree with TRBD1. V was clipped by 1 base and J by 8 bases; unmatched bases: 5. This CDR3 has 14 amino acids. The germline gives CDR1 SGHRS, CDR2 YFSETQ. CDR3 residues: CASSLSAGGDEQFF. The CDR3 DNA follows: TGCGCCAGCAGCTTGTCTGCAGGGGGCGATGAGCAGTTCTTC.

This chain uses TRBV5-6 with TRBJ2-4, with D unresolved. This CDR3 is built from 16 residues. CDR1 and CDR2 from the germline V gene are SGHDT and YYEEEE. Trimming took off 3 bases at V and 8 bases at J, with 21 bases between the two ends. The CDR3 region is CASSSNLGPPLDIQYF. In DNA, the CDR3 is TGTGCCAGCAGCTCCAACCTGGGCCCCCCCTTGGACATTCAGTACTTC. Full variable domain (outside the CDR3, taken from reference TRBV5-6 and TRBJ2-4): DAGVTQSPTHLIKTRGQQVTLRCSPKSGHDTVSWYQQALGQGPQFIFQYYEEEERQRGNFPDRFSGHQFPNYSSELNVNALLLGDSALYLCASSSNLGPPLDIQYFGAGTRLSVL.

This sequence joins TRBV5-1 and TRBJ2-7; maybe TRBD2 (6 bases). The V end lost 0 bases, the J end lost 4 bases, and 14 bases lay between the germline ends. In germline, CDR1 is SGHRS, CDR2 YFSETQ. This CDR3 contains 15 residues. Here the CDR3 DNA reads TGCGCCAGCAGCTTGGCGCTACCGGGGGAGTACGAGCAGTACTTC. It encodes CASSLALPGEYEQYF.

This sequence joins TRBV10-2 and TRBJ1-3; D ambiguous. The germline gives CDR1 WSHSY, CDR2 SAAADI. The length of the CDR3 is 14 residues. V was cut by 1 base and J by 2 bases, with 6 bases left in between. CDR3 amino acids: CASSEWGTGNTIYF. In DNA, the CDR3 is TGCGCCAGCAGTGAGTGGGGTACTGGAAACACCATATATTTT.

J is TRBJ1-1 and V is TRBV7-9; perhaps TRBD1 as D (5 bases). The CDR3 extends over 13 amino acids. V lost 5 bases to trimming and J lost 4 bases, with 11 bases between them. Germline-derived CDR1 and CDR2 are SEHNR and FQNEAQ (reference sequence). The CDR3 here is CASSIQTATEAFF. CDR3 sequence (DNA): TGTGCCAGCAGCATCCAGACAGCCACTGAAGCTTTCTTT.

For the CDR3, the DNA is TGTGCCAGCAGGGAGGACCCGCAGTCCTACGAGCAGTACTTC. Translation: CASREDPQSYEQYF. The chain is built from TRBV5-4 and TRBJ2-7; possibly TRBD2 for D (5 bases). The CDR3 has 14 residues. Looked up from germline, CDR1 is SGHNT and CDR2 is YYREEE (reference sequence). Trimming took off 5 bases at V and 1 base at J, with 13 bases between the two ends.